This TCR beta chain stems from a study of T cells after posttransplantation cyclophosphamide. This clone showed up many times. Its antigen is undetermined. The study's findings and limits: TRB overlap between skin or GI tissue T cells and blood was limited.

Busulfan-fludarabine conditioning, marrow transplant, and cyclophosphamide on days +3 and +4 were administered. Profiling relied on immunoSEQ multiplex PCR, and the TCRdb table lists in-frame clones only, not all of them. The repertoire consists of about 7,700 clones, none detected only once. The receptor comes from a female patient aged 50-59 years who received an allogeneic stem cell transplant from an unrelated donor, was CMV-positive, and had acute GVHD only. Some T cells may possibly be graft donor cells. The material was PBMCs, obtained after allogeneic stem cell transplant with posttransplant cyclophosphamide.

CDR3 amino acids: CASSLARDRVRTDTQYF. DNA of the CDR3: TGTGCCAGCAGCTTAGCACGGGACAGGGTACGCACAGATACGCAGTATTTT. The chain uses TRBV7-2 and TRBJ2-3; 9 bases align to TRBD1. The CDR3 spans 17 residues. V dropped 0 bases and J dropped 1; count of bases not matched to a gene: 5. Germline V lookup: CDR1 SGHTA, CDR2 FQGNSA.